What follows describes a single T cell receptor (beta chain). Antigen: not known. This sample stems from a study of cytomegalovirus exposure and HLA in healthy donors. The study's findings and limits: Presence/absence analyses treated sequencing depth as roughly uniform across donors. Sequencing artifact likely explains a cluster of highly shared sequence variants.

The PCR made use of 60 Vbeta and 13 Jbeta primers. TCRdb's table, derived via immunoSEQ multiplex PCR, lists solely in-frame clones and lacks some. The sample table includes 55,000 to 75,000 clones. CDR1 is SGHTA, CDR2 FQGNSA, per germline. This CDR3 has 17 amino acids. Trimming removed 5 bases at V and 1 base at J, with 18 bases between. This TCR derives from a woman in her 30s in good health and CMV-seronegative. The V gene is TRBV7-2, the J gene TRBJ1-5; D possibly corresponds to TRBD1 (5 bases). Sequencing was performed on PBMCs. CDR3 protein: CASSTHAGYGSNQPQHF. In nucleotides, the CDR3 is TGTGCCAGCAGCACACACGCAGGGTACGGGAGCAATCAGCCCCAGCATTTT.